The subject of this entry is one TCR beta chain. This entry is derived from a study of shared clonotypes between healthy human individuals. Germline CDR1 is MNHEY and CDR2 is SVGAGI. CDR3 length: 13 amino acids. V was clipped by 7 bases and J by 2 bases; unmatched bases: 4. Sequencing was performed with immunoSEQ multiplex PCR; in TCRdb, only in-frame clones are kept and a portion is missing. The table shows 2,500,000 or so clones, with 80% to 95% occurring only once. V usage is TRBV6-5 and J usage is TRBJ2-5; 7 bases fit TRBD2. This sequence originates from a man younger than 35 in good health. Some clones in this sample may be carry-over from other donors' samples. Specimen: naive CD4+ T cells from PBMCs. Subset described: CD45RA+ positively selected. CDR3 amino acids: CASTASGQETQYF. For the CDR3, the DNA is TGTGCCAGCACGGCTAGCGGTCAAGAGACCCAGTACTTC.